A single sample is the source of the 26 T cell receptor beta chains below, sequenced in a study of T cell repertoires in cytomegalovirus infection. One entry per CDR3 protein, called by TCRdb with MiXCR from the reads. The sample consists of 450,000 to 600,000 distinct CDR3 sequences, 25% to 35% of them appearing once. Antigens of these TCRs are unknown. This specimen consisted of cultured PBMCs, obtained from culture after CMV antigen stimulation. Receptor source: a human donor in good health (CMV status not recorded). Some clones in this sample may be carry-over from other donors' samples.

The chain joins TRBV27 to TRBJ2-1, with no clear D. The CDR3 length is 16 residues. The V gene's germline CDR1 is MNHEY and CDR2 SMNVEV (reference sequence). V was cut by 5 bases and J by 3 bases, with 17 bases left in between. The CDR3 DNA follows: TGTGCCAGCAGTCAAGGGCCCCTAGTGTACTACAATGAGCAGTTCTTC. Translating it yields CASSQGPLVYYNEQFF.

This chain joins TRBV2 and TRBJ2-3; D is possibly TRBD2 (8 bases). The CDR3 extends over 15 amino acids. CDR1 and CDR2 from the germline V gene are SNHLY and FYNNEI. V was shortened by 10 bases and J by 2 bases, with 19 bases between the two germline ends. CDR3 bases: TGTGCCAACCTCTTCCGGGAGGGGGCCACAGATACGCAGTATTTT. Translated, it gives CANLFREGATDTQYF.

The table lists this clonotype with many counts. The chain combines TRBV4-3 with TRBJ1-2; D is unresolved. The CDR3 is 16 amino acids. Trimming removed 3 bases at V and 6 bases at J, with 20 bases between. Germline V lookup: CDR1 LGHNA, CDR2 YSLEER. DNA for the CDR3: TGCGCCAGCAGCCAGCAAGAAGCTACGCTAGTGAATGGCTACACCTTC. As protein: CASSQQEATLVNGYTF.

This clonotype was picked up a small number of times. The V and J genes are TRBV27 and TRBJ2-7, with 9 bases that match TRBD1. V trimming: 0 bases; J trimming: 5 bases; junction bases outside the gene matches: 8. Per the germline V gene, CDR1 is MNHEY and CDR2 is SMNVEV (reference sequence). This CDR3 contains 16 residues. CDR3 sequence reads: CASSLSETGGLHEQYF. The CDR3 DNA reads TGTGCCAGCAGTTTATCTGAGACAGGGGGGCTTCACGAGCAGTACTTC.

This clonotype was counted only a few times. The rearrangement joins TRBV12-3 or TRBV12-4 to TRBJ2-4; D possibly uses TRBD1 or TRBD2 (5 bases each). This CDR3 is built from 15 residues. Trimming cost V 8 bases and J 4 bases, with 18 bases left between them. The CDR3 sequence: CASVPGTFEKNIQYF. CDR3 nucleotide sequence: TGTGCCAGCGTACCCGGGACCTTCGAAAAAAACATTCAGTACTTC.

Here the CDR3 reads CASRRAAEDIQYF. CDR3 DNA sequence: TGTGCCAGTCGCCGGGCCGCGGAGGACATTCAGTACTTC. The genes are TRBV6-2 or TRBV6-3 and TRBJ2-4; a weak D match, TRBD2 (5 bases). V was clipped by 9 bases and J by 8 bases, with 17 bases between them. Germline values: CDR1 MNHEY, CDR2 SVGEGT. The CDR3 sequence is 13 residues long.

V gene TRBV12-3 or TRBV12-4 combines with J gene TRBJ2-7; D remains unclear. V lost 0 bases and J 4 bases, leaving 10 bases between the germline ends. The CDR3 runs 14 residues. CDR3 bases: TGTGCCAGCAGTTTAGCTTACAGACCATACGAGCAGTACTTC. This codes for CASSLAYRPYEQYF.

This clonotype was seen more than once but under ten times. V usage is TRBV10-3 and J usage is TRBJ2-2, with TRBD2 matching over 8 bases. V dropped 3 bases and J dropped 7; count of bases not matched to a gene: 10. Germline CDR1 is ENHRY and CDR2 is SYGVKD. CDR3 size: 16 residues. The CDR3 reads CAISEVSGTRSGELFF. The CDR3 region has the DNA TGTGCCATCAGTGAAGTCTCCGGGACTAGAAGCGGGGAGCTGTTTTTT.

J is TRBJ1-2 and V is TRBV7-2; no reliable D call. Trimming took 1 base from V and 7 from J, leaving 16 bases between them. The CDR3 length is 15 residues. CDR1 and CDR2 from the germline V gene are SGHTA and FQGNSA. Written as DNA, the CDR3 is TGTGCCAGCAGCTTAGGCGGCGGGAAAGGGTTTGGCTACACCTTC. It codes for CASSLGGGKGFGYTF.

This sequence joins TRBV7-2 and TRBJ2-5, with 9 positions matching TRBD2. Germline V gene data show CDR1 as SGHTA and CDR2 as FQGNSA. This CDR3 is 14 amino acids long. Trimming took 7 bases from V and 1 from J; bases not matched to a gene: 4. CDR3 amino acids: CASNLLAGQETQYF. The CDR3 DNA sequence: TGTGCCAGCAACCTACTAGCGGGCCAAGAGACCCAGTACTTC.

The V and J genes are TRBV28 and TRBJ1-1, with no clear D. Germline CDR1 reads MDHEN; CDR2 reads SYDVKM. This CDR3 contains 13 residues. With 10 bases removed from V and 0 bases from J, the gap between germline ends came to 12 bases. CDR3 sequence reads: CATTSSMNTEAFF. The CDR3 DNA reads TGTGCCACGACGTCAAGTATGAACACTGAAGCTTTCTTT.

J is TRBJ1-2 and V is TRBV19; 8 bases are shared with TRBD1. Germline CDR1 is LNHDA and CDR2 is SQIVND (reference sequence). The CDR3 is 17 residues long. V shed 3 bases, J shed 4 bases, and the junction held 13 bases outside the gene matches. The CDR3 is CASSMGRAGGFGYGYTF. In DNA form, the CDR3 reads TGTGCCAGTAGTATGGGTCGAGCAGGGGGCTTCGGCTATGGCTACACCTTC.

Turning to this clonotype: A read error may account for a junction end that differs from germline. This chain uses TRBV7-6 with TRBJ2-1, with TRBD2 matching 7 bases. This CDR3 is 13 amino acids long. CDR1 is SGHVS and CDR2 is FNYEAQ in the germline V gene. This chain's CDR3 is CASSLAFREAQIF. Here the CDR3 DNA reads TGTGCCAGCAGCTTAGCTTTCCGGGAGGCCCAAATCTTC.

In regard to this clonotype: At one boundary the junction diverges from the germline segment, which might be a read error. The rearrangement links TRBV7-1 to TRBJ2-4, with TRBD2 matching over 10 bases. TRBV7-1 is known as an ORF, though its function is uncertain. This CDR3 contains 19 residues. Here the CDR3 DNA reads TGTGCCAGCAGCTCGTCGACTAGCGGGTTAAGCCTAGCCAAAAACATTCATTACTTC. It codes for CASSSSTSGLSLAKNIHYF.

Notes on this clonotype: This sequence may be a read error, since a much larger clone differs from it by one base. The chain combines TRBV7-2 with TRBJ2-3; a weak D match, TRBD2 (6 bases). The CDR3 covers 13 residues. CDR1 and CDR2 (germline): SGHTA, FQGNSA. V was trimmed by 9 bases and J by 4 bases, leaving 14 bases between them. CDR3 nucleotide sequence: TGTGCCAGGGGACTGGGGGAAGCAGATACGCAGTATTTT. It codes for CARGLGEADTQYF.

CDR3 coding DNA: TGTGCCAGCAGTTTGATCCAGCACACCAATGAGCAGTTCTTC. Residues: CASSLIQHTNEQFF. This chain connects TRBV27 to TRBJ2-1, with unresolved D. V was cut by 3 bases and J by 6 bases, with 12 bases left in between. This CDR3 contains 14 residues. The germline V gene has CDR1 MNHEY and CDR2 SMNVEV (reference sequence).

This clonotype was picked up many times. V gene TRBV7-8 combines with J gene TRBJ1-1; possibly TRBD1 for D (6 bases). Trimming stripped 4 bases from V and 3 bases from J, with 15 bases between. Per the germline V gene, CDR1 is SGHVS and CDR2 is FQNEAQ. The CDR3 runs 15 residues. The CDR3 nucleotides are TGTGCCAGCAGCTCGACAGGAGGAGGTTACACTGAAGCTTTCTTT. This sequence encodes CASSSTGGGYTEAFF.

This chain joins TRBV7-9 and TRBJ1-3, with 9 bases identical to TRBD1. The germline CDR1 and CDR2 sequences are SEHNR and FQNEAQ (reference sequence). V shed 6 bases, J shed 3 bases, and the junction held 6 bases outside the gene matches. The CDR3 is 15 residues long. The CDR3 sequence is CASSTGTGFGNTIYF. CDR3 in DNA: TGTGCCAGCAGTACCGGGACAGGGTTTGGAAACACCATATATTTT.

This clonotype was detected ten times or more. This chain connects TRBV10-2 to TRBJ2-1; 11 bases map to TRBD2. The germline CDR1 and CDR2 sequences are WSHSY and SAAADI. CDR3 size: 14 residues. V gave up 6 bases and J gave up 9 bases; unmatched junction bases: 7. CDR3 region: CASSVLAGVAEQFF. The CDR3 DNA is TGCGCCAGCAGCGTACTAGCGGGAGTAGCTGAGCAGTTCTTC.

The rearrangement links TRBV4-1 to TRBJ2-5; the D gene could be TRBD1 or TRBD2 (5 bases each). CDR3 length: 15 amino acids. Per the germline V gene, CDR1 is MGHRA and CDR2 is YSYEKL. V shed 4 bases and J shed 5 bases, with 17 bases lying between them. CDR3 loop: CASSRLVSREETQYF. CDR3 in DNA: TGCGCCAGCAGCCGCTTGGTTAGCAGGGAGGAGACCCAGTACTTC.

As DNA, the CDR3 is TGTGCCAGCACGGCTAGCGGGAGGTCCTACGAGCAGTACTTC. Amino acids: CASTASGRSYEQYF. The chain combines TRBV2 with TRBJ2-7, with 11 nucleotides matching TRBD2. After removal of 7 bases from V and 1 base from J, the junction contained 3 bases not matched to a gene. The CDR3 extends over 14 amino acids. Germline values: CDR1 SNHLY, CDR2 FYNNEI.

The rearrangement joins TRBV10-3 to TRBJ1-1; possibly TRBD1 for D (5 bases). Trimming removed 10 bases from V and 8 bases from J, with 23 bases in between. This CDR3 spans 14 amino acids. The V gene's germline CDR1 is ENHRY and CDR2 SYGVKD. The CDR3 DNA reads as TGTGCCACCTTACGGGACTCTCAATCCGAGGAAGCTTTCTTT. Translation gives CATLRDSQSEEAFF.

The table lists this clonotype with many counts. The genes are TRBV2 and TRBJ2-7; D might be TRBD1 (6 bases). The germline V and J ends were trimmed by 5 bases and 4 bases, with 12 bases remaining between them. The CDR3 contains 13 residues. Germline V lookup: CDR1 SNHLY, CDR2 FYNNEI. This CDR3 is CASSLQGYYEQYF. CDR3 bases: TGTGCCAGCAGTTTGCAGGGGTATTACGAGCAGTACTTC.

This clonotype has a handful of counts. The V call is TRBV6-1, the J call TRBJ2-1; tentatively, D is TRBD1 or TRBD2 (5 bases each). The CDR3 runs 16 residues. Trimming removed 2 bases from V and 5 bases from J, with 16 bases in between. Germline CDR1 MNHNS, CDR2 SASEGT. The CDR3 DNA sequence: TGTGCCAGCAGTGAATACGGGGCCCTGCCTAACAATGAGCAGTTCTTC. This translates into CASSEYGALPNNEQFF.

CDR3 DNA: TGTGCCAGCTCACCATGGATCACGGGAGACCCCAAAAACATTCAGTACTTC. Its protein is CASSPWITGDPKNIQYF. This chain joins TRBV18 and TRBJ2-4, with TRBD2 as a possible D gene (6 bases). CDR1 is KGHSH, CDR2 LQKENI, per germline. CDR3 size: 17 residues. The V and J ends lost 2 bases and 2 bases respectively, with 16 bases between them.

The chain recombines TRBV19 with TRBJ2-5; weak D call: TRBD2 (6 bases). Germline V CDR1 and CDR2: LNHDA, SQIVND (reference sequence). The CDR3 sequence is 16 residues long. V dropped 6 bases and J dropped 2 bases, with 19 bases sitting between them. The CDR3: CASRVVFGGNQETQYF. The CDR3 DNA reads TGTGCCAGTAGGGTGGTGTTTGGCGGGAATCAAGAGACCCAGTACTTC. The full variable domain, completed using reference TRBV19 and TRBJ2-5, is DGGITQSPKYLFRKEGQNVTLSCEQNLNHDAMYWYRQDPGQGLRLIYYSQIVNDFQKGDIAEGYSVSREKKESFPLTVTSAQKNPTAFYLCASRVVFGGNQETQYFGPGTRLLVL.